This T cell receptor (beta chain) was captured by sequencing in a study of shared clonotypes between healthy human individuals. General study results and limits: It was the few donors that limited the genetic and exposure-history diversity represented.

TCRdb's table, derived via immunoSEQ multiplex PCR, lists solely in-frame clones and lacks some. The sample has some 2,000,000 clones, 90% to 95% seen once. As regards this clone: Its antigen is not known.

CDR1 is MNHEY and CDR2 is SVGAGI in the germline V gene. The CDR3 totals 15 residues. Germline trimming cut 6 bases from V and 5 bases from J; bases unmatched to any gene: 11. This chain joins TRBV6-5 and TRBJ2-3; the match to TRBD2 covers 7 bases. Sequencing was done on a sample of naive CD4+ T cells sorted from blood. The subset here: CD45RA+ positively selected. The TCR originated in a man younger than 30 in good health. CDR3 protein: CASRDWGGSRDTQYF. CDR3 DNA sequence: TGTGCCAGCAGGGATTGGGGCGGGAGTCGAGATACGCAGTATTTT.